Below, 23 T cell receptor beta chains from the same sample are listed, as sequenced in a study of blood T cell repertoires in COVID-19. TCRdb keeps only in-frame clones here, not all; method: immunoSEQ multiplex PCR. The sample has roughly 200,000 clones; more than 75% are singletons. Specimen: peripheral blood. Every receptor here comes from a woman between 40 and 50 years old with COVID-19, enrolled during active disease.

J is TRBJ1-2 and V is TRBV18; the D gene is possibly TRBD1 (5 bases). This CDR3 spans 14 amino acids. Germline CDR1 reads KGHSH; CDR2 reads LQKENI. Trimming removed 2 bases at V and 5 bases at J, with 12 bases between. CDR3 sequence: CASSPSQGGYGYTF. DNA for the CDR3: TGTGCCAGCTCACCAAGCCAGGGAGGGTATGGCTACACCTTC.

This clone was counted only a few times. The chain combines TRBV7-2 with TRBJ2-1, with 12 bases fitting TRBD2. V trimming: 6 bases; J trimming: 6 bases; junction bases outside the gene matches: 6. Germline V CDR1 and CDR2: SGHTA, FQGNSA. This CDR3 is built from 15 residues. CDR3 region: CASRSLAGGPNEQFF. As DNA, the CDR3 is TGTGCCAGCAGATCCCTAGCGGGAGGGCCCAATGAGCAGTTCTTC.

The chain joins TRBV6-2 or TRBV6-3 to TRBJ1-5, with 8 bases lining up with TRBD1. Trimming took 2 bases from V and 3 from J; bases not matched to a gene: 9. Germline values: CDR1 MNHEY, CDR2 SVGEGT. The CDR3 is 17 residues long. CDR3 region: CASSYIQQGVFNQPQHF. CDR3 sequence (DNA): TGTGCCAGCAGTTACATCCAACAGGGGGTATTCAATCAGCCCCAGCATTTT.

The rearrangement joins TRBV27 to TRBJ2-3; 7 bases map to TRBD1. The V segment lost 2 bases and the J segment 2 bases; nucleotides outside the gene matches: 10. This CDR3 is built from 17 residues. The germline V gene has CDR1 MNHEY and CDR2 SMNVEV (reference sequence). CDR3 protein: CASSLLRQGRNTDTQYF. The CDR3 DNA follows: TGTGCCAGCAGTTTACTCCGACAGGGACGTAACACAGATACGCAGTATTTT.

The gene calls are TRBV7-2 and TRBJ1-4, with D possibly being TRBD1 (6 bases). The germline gives CDR1 SGHTA, CDR2 FQGNSA. The CDR3 is 17 amino acids. V gave up 5 bases and J gave up 8 bases, with 24 bases separating them. CDR3 region: CASSRRQVTVNSEKLFF. The CDR3 DNA reads TGTGCCAGCAGCCGCAGACAGGTGACGGTCAACTCCGAAAAACTGTTTTTT.

The chain uses TRBV4-2 and TRBJ2-3; TRBD2 aligns across 14 bases. CDR3 length: 17 amino acids. The J segment lost 7 bases and the V segment lost 0 bases, leaving 6 bases of the junction unmatched. Germline V gene sequence: CDR1 LGHNA, CDR2 YNFKEQ. CDR3 in amino acids: CASSQEKTSGGVNTQYF. In DNA, the CDR3 is TGTGCCAGCAGCCAAGAGAAGACTAGCGGGGGGGTGAATACGCAGTATTTT.

The chain employs TRBV10-3 and TRBJ2-3; D possibly corresponds to TRBD1 (7 bases). The CDR3 is made up of 15 amino acids. Trimming left V 2 bases short and J 2 bases short, with 11 bases between. Germline loops: CDR1 ENHRY, CDR2 SYGVKD. The CDR3 here is CAISEQGGDTDTQYF. The CDR3 DNA sequence: TGTGCCATCAGTGAGCAGGGGGGAGACACAGATACGCAGTATTTT.

This clone was seen at least ten times. The rearrangement links TRBV21-1 to TRBJ2-7; the table's D call, TRBD1, was not checked against the DNA. TRBV21-1 is flagged as a pseudogene. The CDR3 has 14 residues. CDR3 in DNA: TGTGCCACCGTATCGGGACAGGGGGTCCACGAGCAGTACTTC. Translating gives CATVSGQGVHEQYF.

The V call is TRBV11-2, the J call TRBJ2-7; D is undetermined. CDR1 SGHAT and CDR2 FQNNGV come from the germline V gene. The ends were cut back, 4 bases at V and 3 bases at J, with 10 bases in the middle. The CDR3 length is 13 residues. The CDR3 DNA is TGTGCCAGCAGCTACACACAAAACTACGAGCAGTACTTC. Its protein product is CASSYTQNYEQYF.

About this clone: At one end, the junction sequence differs from germline, possibly due to a read error. The J gene is TRBJ2-2, the V gene TRBV5-1; 10 positions agree with TRBD2. CDR3 length: 15 residues. CDR1 and CDR2 from the germline V gene are SGHRS and YFSETQ. CDR3 sequence reads: CASSLSSGGTEELFF. CDR3 coding DNA: TGCGCCAGCAGCTTATCTAGCGGGGGCACCGAGGAGCTGTTTTTT.

The chain employs TRBV7-3 and TRBJ1-2; 12 nucleotides agree with TRBD1. J gave up 7 bases and V 5 bases, and 8 bases lay outside the gene matches. Germline V gene lookup returns CDR1 SGHTA and CDR2 FQGTGA. CDR3 length equals 15 residues. CDR3 region: CASSPPGQGAFGYTF. The CDR3 coding sequence is TGTGCCAGCAGCCCGCCGGGACAGGGGGCTTTTGGCTACACCTTC.

The rearrangement uses TRBV5-1 and TRBJ2-5; tentative D call: TRBD1 (6 bases). The ends were cut back, 3 bases at V and 2 bases at J, with 11 bases in the middle. The germline CDR1 and CDR2 sequences are SGHRS and YFSETQ. This CDR3 is 14 amino acids long. The CDR3 here is CASSSLTGQETQYF. The DNA of the CDR3 is TGCGCCAGCAGCTCCTTGACAGGACAAGAGACCCAGTACTTC.

J is TRBJ2-7 and V is TRBV23-1, with unresolved D. TRBV23-1 is an ORF; its function is uncertain. Between the trimmed V and J ends, which lost 0 bases and 5 bases, there was a span of 23 bases. The CDR3 is 18 residues long. CDR3 sequence (DNA): TGCGCCAGCAGTCAATCGCGGCCTACGCGCCCGAATTCTCACGAGCAGTACTTC. Translated, it gives CASSQSRPTRPNSHEQYF.

The chain recombines TRBV6-5 with TRBJ2-5, with no clear D. The CDR3 consists of 14 residues. The germline V gene encodes CDR1 MNHEY and CDR2 SVGAGI. V gave up 0 bases and J gave up 1 base, with 6 bases separating them. CDR3 amino acids: CASSYSHFQETQYF. The CDR3 DNA sequence: TGTGCCAGCAGTTACTCGCACTTCCAAGAGACCCAGTACTTC.

The chain carries TRBV5-4 and TRBJ2-3; 9 bases agree with TRBD1. V lost 0 bases, J lost 5 bases, and 4 bases stayed unmatched. CDR1 SGHNT and CDR2 YYREEE come from the germline V gene (reference sequence). This CDR3 comprises 15 residues. The CDR3: CASSLGDRVIDTQYF. CDR3 sequence (DNA): TGTGCCAGCAGCTTGGGGGACAGGGTTATAGATACGCAGTATTTT.

The rearrangement uses TRBV6-5 and TRBJ2-7; D perhaps matches TRBD1 (6 bases). This CDR3 spans 16 amino acids. Germline lookup yields CDR1 MNHEY and CDR2 SVGAGI. Trimming shortened V by 0 bases and J by 9 bases, and 21 bases separated the two germline ends. The CDR3 coding sequence is TGTGCCAGCAGTTACTCGATCCACGGGGACACCTTTAGGCAGTACTTC. It translates to CASSYSIHGDTFRQYF.

CDR3 region: CASSTGDPYNEQFF. CDR3 sequence (DNA): TGCGCCAGCAGCACGGGAGACCCTTACAATGAGCAGTTCTTC. The V gene is TRBV5-1, the J gene TRBJ2-1; D possibly corresponds to TRBD2 (6 bases). Germline-derived CDR1 and CDR2 are SGHRS and YFSETQ. Between the trimmed V and J ends, which lost 4 bases and 4 bases, there was a span of 12 bases. The CDR3 contains 14 residues.

The genes are TRBV10-3 and TRBJ1-1, with D possibly matching TRBD1 (6 bases). From germline, CDR1 is ENHRY and CDR2 SYGVKD. This CDR3 comprises 16 residues. V was cut by 2 bases and J by 0 bases, with 13 bases left in between. CDR3 sequence reads: CAISEGRGTLNTEAFF. CDR3 in DNA: TGTGCCATCAGTGAGGGAAGGGGGACCTTGAACACTGAAGCTTTCTTT.

This clone was seen only once. The gene calls are TRBV6-5 and TRBJ2-1; 9 bases agree with TRBD1. This CDR3 is 14 amino acids long. CDR1 is MNHEY, CDR2 SVGAGI, per germline. V lost 7 bases to trimming and J lost 9 bases; unmatched junction nucleotides: 10. The CDR3 DNA reads TGTGCCAGCATTTCCGGGACAGGGTGGGGTGAGCAGTTCTTC. Translating it yields CASISGTGWGEQFF.

The rearrangement uses TRBV10-3 and TRBJ2-2; D remains unclear. This CDR3 contains 15 residues. Germline V gives CDR1 ENHRY, CDR2 SYGVKD. Trimming stripped 2 bases from V and 1 base from J, with 8 bases between. For the CDR3, the DNA is TGTGCCATCAGTGAGAGGCAGGTGAACACCGGGGAGCTGTTTTTT. It is translated as CAISERQVNTGELFF.

This rearrangement joins TRBV6-5 to TRBJ2-7; TRBD2 matches 7 bases. The CDR3 contains 15 residues. Germline V gene sequence: CDR1 MNHEY, CDR2 SVGAGI. J was trimmed by 2 bases and V by 0 bases; bases with no gene match: 4. CDR3 protein: CASSYSAGATYEQYF. Here the CDR3 DNA reads TGTGCCAGCAGTTACTCGGCGGGAGCCACCTACGAGCAGTACTTC.

V gene TRBV5-4 combines with J gene TRBJ2-4; D not resolved. The V end lost 2 bases, the J end lost 0 bases, and 9 bases lay between the germline ends. The CDR3 spans 15 residues. Germline V gene lookup returns CDR1 SGHNT and CDR2 YYREEE (reference sequence). CDR3 residues: CASSLKRGAKNIQYF. The CDR3 DNA follows: TGTGCCAGCAGCTTAAAGAGAGGAGCCAAAAACATTCAGTACTTC.

The V call is TRBV9, the J call TRBJ2-1; weak D call: TRBD1 (6 bases). V was pared by 0 bases and J by 1 base, with 11 bases between. Germline-derived CDR1 and CDR2 are SGDLS and YYNGEE. The CDR3 spans 16 residues. CDR3 nucleotide sequence: TGTGCCAGCAGCGTAGTTGGGGGCAAGTCCTACAATGAGCAGTTCTTC. Amino acids: CASSVVGGKSYNEQFF. The full variable domain, its missing parts supplied by reference TRBV9 and TRBJ2-1, is DSGVTQTPKHLITATGQRVTLRCSPRSGDLSVYWYQQSLDQGLQFLIQYYNGEERAKGNILERFSAQQFPDLHSELNLSSLELGDSALYFCASSVVGGKSYNEQFFGPGTRLTVL.